This entry concerns a single T cell receptor beta chain. The antigen remains undetermined. V lost 0 bases, J lost 7 bases, and 13 bases lay in between. Germline lookup yields CDR1 LGHNA and CDR2 YSLEER. The length of the CDR3 is 15 residues. This sample was taken from a study of human T cells and chemical hapten exposure. The study, taken as a whole, reports: Counts of TCRs above 1 in 1000 frequency stayed unchanged with DPC sensitization.

Stated time point: patch test 1, 2 weeks after DPC sensitization. Treatment described: therapeutic diphenylcyclopropenone sensitization with weekly scalp DPC. Before extraction, the whole blood was not fractionated, and total RNA was taken from it. TCRdb redid the calling of the RACE reads with MiXCR, one entry per CDR3 protein. The sample holds tens of thousands of distinct CDR3 sequences, approximately 35% seen once. The source of this sequence is a man aged 35-49 years with alopecia areata. Some clones in this sample may be carry-over from other donors' samples. The source was whole blood, collected in connection with sensitization to the hapten diphenylcyclopropenone (DPC). This chain uses TRBV4-3 with TRBJ2-1; tentative D call: TRBD2 (5 bases). CDR3 DNA sequence: TGCGCCAGCAGCCAAGATAGAGGGATGGGGAATGAGCAGTTCTTC. It codes for CASSQDRGMGNEQFF.